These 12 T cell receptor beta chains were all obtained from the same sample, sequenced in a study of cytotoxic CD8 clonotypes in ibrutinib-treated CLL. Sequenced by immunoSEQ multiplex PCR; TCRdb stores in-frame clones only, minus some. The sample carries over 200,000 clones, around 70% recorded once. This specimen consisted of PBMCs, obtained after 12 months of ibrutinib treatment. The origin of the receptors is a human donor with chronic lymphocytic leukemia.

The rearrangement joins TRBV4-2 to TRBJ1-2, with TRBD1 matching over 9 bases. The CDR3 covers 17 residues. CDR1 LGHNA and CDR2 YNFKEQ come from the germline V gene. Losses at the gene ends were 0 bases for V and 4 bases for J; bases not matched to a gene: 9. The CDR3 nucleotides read TGTGCCAGCAGCCAAGAAAGGCGGGACAGGGCTGGCTATGGCTACACCTTC. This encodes CASSQERRDRAGYGYTF.

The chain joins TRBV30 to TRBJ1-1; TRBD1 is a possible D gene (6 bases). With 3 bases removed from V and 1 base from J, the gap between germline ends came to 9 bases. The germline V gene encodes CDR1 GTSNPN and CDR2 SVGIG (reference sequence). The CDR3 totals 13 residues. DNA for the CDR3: TGTGCCTGGAGCGAGACAGGGAACACTGAAGCTTTCTTT. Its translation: CAWSETGNTEAFF.

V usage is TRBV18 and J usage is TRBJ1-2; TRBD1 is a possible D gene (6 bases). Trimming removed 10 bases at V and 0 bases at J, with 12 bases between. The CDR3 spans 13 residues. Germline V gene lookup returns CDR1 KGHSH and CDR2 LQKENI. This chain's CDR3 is CATAGGPNYGYTF. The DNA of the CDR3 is TGTGCCACCGCCGGGGGCCCTAACTATGGCTACACCTTC. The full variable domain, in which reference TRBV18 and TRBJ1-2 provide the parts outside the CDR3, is NAGVMQNPRHLVRRRGQEARLRCSPMKGHSHVYWYRQLPEEGLKFMVYLQKENIIDESGMPKERFSAEFPKEGPSILRIQQVVRGDSAAYFCATAGGPNYGYTFGSGTRLTVV.

The CDR3 region has the DNA TGCGCCAGCAGCCAAGAAGTACGGGCCACAGATACGCAGTATTTT. Translated, it gives CASSQEVRATDTQYF. The chain is built from TRBV4-3 and TRBJ2-3; D is unresolved. Germline CDR1 reads LGHNA; CDR2 reads YSLEER. Trimming took off 0 bases at V and 2 bases at J, with 9 bases between the two ends. The CDR3 loop spans 15 amino acids.

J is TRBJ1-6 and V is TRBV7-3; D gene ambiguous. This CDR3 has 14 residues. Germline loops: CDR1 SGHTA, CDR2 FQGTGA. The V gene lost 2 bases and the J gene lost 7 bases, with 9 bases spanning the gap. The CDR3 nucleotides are TGTGCCAGCAGCTTATATGGTACCAATTCACCCCTCCACTTT. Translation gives CASSLYGTNSPLHF.

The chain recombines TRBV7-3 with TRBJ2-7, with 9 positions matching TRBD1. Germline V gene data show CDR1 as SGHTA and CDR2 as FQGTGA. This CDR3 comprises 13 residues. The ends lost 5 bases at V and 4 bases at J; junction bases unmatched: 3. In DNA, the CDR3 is TGTGCCAGCAGCAACAGGGGGCTTTACGAGCAGTACTTC. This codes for CASSNRGLYEQYF. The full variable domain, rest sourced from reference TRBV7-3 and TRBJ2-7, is GAGVSQTPSNKVTEKGKYVELRCDPISGHTALYWYRQSLGQGPEFLIYFQGTGAADDSGLPNDRFFAVRPEGSVSTLKIQRTERGDSAVYLCASSNRGLYEQYFGPGTRLTVT.

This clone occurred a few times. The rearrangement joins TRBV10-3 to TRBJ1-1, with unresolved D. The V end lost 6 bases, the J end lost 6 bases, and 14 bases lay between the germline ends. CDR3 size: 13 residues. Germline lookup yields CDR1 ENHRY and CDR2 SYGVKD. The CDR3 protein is CAISFTVFAEAFF. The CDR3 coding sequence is TGTGCCATCAGCTTCACAGTGTTCGCTGAAGCTTTCTTT.

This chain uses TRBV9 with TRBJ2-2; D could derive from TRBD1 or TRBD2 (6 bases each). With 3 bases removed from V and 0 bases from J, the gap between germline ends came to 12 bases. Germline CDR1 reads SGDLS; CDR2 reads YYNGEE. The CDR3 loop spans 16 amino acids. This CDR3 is CASSANRDSNTGELFF. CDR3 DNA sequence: TGTGCCAGCAGCGCTAACAGGGACTCGAACACCGGGGAGCTGTTTTTT.

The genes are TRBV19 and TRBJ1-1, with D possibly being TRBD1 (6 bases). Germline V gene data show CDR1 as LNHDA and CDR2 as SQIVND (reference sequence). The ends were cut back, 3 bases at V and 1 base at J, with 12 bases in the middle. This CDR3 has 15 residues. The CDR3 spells CASSIWAGENTEAFF. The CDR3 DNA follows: TGTGCCAGTAGTATTTGGGCAGGGGAGAACACTGAAGCTTTCTTT. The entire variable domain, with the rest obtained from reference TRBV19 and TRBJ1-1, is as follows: DGGITQSPKYLFRKEGQNVTLSCEQNLNHDAMYWYRQDPGQGLRLIYYSQIVNDFQKGDIAEGYSVSREKKESFPLTVTSAQKNPTAFYLCASSIWAGENTEAFFGQGTRLTVV.

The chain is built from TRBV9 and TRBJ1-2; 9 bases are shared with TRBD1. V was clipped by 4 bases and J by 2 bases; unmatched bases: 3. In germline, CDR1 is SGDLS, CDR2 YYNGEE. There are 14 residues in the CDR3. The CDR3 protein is CASSHDRGNYGYTF. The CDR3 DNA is TGTGCCAGCAGCCATGACAGGGGGAACTATGGCTACACCTTC.

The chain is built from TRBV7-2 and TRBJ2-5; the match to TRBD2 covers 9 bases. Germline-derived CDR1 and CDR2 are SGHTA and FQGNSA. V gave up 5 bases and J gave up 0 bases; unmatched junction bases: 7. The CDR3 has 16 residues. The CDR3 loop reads CASSPGLARYQETQYF. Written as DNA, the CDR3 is TGTGCCAGCAGCCCTGGACTAGCGAGGTACCAAGAGACCCAGTACTTC.

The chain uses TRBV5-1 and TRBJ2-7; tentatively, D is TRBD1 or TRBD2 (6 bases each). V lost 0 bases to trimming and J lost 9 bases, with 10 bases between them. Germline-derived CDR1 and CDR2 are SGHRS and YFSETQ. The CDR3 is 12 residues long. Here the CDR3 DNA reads TGCGCCAGCAGCTTGGACGGGGGCTGGCAGTACTTC. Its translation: CASSLDGGWQYF.